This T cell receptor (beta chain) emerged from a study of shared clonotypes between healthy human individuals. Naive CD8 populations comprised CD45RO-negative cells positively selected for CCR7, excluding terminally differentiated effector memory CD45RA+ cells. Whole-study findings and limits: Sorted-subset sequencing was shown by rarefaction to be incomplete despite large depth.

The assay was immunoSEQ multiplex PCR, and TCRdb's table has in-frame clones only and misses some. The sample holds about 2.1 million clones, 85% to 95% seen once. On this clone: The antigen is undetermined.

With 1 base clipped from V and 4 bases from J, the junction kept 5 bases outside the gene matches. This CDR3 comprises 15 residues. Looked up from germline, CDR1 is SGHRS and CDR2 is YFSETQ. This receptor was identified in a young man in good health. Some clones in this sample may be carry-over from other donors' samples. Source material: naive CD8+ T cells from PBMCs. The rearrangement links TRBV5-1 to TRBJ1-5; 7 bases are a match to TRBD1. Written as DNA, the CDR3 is TGCGCCAGCAGCTTGTGGACAGGCAGGAATCAGCCCCAGCATTTT. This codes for CASSLWTGRNQPQHF.